Described below is a single T cell receptor (beta chain) sequence and its context. In the original processing: Amplification from reference gene primers served as the basis for estimated nucleated cell counts. The table came from immunoSEQ multiplex PCR; TCRdb's copy has only in-frame clones and leaves some out. V, J and clone size are those of that table, while D and trimming were read from the DNA. There are about 190,000 clones in the sample; about three quarters occur only once, and 26% lies in the top ten. The sample comes from a study of blood T cell repertoires in COVID-19. In the study overall: Spain, Italy and the United States supplied samples that represented acute and convalescent COVID-19. From T cells, B-cell-depleted T cells, or PBMCs came the material, which was cDNA or gDNA.

CDR3 size: 13 residues. V gave up 7 bases and J gave up 4 bases; unmatched junction bases: 5. The sample comprised peripheral blood. The source of this sequence is a woman in her seventies with acute or convalescent COVID-19. The V call is TRBV12-3 or TRBV12-4, the J call TRBJ1-2, with TRBD1 matching 8 bases. This chain's CDR3 is CASKGQGVYGYTF. The CDR3 DNA reads TGTGCCAGCAAAGGACAGGGAGTCTATGGCTACACCTTC.